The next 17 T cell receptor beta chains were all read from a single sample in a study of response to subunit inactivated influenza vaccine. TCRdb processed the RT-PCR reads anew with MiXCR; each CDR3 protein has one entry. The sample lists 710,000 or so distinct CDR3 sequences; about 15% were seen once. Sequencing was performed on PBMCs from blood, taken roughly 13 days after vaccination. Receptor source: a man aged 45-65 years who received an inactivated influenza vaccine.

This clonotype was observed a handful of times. The CDR3 spells CASSSQTQSYGYTF. In nucleotides, the CDR3 is TGCGCCAGCAGCAGCCAGACCCAATCCTATGGCTACACCTTC. The chain recombines TRBV5-1 with TRBJ1-2; D is unclear. The CDR3 consists of 14 residues. The germline gives CDR1 SGHRS, CDR2 YFSETQ. The V gene lost 4 bases and the J gene lost 4 bases, with 14 bases spanning the gap.

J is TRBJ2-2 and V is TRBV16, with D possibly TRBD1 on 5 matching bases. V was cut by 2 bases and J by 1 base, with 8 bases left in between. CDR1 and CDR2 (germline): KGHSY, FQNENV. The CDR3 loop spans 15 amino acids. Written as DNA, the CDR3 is TGTGCCAGCAGCCAAGTACAGGAGAACACCGGGGAGCTGTTTTTT. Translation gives CASSQVQENTGELFF.

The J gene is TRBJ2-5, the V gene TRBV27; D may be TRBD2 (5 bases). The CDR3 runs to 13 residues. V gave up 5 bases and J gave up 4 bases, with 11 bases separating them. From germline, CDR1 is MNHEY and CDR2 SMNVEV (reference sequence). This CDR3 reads CASSPGLLETQYF. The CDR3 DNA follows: TGTGCCAGCAGTCCGGGATTGCTAGAGACCCAGTACTTC.

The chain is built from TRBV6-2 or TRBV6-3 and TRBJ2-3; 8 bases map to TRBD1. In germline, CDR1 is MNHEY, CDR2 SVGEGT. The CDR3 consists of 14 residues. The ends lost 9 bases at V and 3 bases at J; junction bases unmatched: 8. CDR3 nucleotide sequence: TGTGCCAGTAATAGGGGACAGGTGACAGATACGCAGTATTTT. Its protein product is CASNRGQVTDTQYF.

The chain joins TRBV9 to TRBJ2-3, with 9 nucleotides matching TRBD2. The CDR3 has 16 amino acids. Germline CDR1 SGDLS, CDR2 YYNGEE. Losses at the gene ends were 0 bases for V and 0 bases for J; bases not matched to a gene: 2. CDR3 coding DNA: TGTGCCAGCAGCGTAGGACTAGCGGATAGCACAGATACGCAGTATTTT. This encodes CASSVGLADSTDTQYF.

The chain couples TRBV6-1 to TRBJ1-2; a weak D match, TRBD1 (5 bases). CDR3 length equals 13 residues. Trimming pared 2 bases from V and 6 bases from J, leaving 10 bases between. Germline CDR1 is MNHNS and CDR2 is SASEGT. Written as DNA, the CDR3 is TGTGCCAGCAGTGAATCGGGACTTGATGGCTACACCTTC. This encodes CASSESGLDGYTF.

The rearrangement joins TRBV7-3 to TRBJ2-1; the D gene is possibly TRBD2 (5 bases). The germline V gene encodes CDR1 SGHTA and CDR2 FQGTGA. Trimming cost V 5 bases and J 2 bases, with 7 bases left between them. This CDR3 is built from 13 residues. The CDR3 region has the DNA TGTGCCAGCAGCACCGGGACCTACAATGAGCAGTTCTTC. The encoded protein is CASSTGTYNEQFF.

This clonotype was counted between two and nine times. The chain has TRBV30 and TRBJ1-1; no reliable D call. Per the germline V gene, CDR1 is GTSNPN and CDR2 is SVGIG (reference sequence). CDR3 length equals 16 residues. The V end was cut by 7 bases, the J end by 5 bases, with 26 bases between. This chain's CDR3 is CALRNLRAFEWTEAFF. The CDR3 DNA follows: TGTGCCTTGCGAAACCTCCGGGCCTTTGAATGGACTGAAGCTTTCTTT.

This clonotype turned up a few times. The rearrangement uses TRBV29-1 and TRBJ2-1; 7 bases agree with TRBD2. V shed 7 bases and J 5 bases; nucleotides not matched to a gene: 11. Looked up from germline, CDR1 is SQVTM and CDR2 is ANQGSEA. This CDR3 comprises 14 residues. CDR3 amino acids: CSAQRASGHNEQFF. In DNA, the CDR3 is TGCAGCGCCCAAAGGGCTAGCGGTCACAATGAGCAGTTCTTC.

The CDR3 loop is CASRVGNTGELFF. CDR3 DNA sequence: TGTGCCAGCAGGGTGGGAAACACCGGGGAGCTGTTTTTT. This chain joins TRBV12-3 or TRBV12-4 and TRBJ2-2, with D unresolved. The CDR3 is 13 residues long. V was cut by 6 bases and J by 2 bases, with 7 bases left in between.

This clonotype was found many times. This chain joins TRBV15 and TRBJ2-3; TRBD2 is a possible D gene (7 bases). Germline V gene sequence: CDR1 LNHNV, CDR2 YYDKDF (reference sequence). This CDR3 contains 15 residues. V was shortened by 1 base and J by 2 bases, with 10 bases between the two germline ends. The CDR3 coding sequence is TGTGCCACCAGCAGAGGCGGGGGCCTCACAGATACGCAGTATTTT. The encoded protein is CATSRGGGLTDTQYF.

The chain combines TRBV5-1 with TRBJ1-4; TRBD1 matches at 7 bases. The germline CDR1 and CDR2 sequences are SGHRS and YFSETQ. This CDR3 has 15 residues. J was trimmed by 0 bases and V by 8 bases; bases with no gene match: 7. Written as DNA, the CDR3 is TGCGCCAGTAGACCCGGGACAGCAACTAATGAAAAACTGTTTTTT. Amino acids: CASRPGTATNEKLFF.

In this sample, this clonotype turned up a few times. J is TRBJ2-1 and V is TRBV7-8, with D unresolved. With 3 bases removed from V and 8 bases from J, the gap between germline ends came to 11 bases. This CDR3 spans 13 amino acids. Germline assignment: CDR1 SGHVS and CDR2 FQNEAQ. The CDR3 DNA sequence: TGTGCCAGCAGCTTTGGTCAGACCGATGAGCAGTTCTTC. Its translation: CASSFGQTDEQFF.

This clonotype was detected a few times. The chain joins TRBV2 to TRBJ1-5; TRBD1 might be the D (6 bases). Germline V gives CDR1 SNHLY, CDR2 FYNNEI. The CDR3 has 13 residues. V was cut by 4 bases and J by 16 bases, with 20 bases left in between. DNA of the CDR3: TGTGCCAGCAGTGCGAGGGGGACTGGGCGGATACATTTT. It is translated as CASSARGTGRIHF.

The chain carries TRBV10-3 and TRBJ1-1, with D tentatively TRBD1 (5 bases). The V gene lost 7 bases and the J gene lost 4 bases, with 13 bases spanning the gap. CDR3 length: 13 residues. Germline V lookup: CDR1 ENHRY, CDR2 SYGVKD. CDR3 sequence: CAITEEGVTEAFF. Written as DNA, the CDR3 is TGTGCCATCACCGAGGAAGGGGTCACTGAAGCTTTCTTT.

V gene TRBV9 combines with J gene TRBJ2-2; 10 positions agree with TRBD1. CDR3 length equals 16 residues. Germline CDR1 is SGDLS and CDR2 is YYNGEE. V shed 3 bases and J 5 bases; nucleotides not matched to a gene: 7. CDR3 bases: TGTGCCAGCAGCGATGGACCGGGACAGGGGACCGGGGAGCTGTTTTTT. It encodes CASSDGPGQGTGELFF. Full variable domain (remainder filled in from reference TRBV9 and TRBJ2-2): DSGVTQTPKHLITATGQRVTLRCSPRSGDLSVYWYQQSLDQGLQFLIQYYNGEERAKGNILERFSAQQFPDLHSELNLSSLELGDSALYFCASSDGPGQGTGELFFGEGSRLTVL.

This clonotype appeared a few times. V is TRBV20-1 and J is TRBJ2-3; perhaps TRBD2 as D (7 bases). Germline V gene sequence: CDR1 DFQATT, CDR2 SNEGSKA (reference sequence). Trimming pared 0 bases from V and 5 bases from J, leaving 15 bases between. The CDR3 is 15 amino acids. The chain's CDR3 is CSARDLVGGQDTQYF. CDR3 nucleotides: TGCAGTGCTAGAGATCTAGTGGGGGGGCAAGATACGCAGTATTTT.